The 5 T cell receptor beta chains presented below share a single source sample, sequenced in a study of radiotherapy plus CTLA-4 blockade in lung cancer. Only in-frame clones appear in the TCRdb table, and some are missing; sequencing was by immunoSEQ multiplex PCR. This table has 80,000 to 100,000 clones, about 90% appearing once. The sequencing used peripheral blood, collected from a patient treated with radiotherapy plus ipilimumab. All receptors come from a human donor with non-small cell lung cancer that progressed on radiotherapy plus ipilimumab.

The chain employs TRBV25-1 and TRBJ1-2; D is possibly TRBD1 (5 bases). CDR3 length equals 15 residues. Trimming removed 0 bases from V and 4 bases from J, with 12 bases in between. Germline CDR1 and CDR2: MGHDK and SYGVNS. The CDR3 nucleotides read TGTGCCAGCAGTGAATACCTCTCCGGGGGCTATGGCTACACCTTC. Its translation: CASSEYLSGGYGYTF.

V gene TRBV28 combines with J gene TRBJ2-2; tentative D call: TRBD2 (5 bases). The CDR3 is 13 residues long. With 7 bases removed from V and 0 bases from J, the gap between germline ends came to 6 bases. Germline CDR1 and CDR2: MDHEN and SYDVKM. For the CDR3, the DNA is TGTGCCAGCACCGGGGCGAACACCGGGGAGCTGTTTTTT. Its translation: CASTGANTGELFF.

The count of this clone is one. This rearrangement joins TRBV27 to TRBJ2-7; 12 bases are a match to TRBD2. Germline loops: CDR1 MNHEY, CDR2 SMNVEV (reference sequence). This CDR3 region has 17 residues. The V segment lost 4 bases and the J segment 2 bases; nucleotides outside the gene matches: 9. The chain's CDR3 is CASSSRPGLAGTYEQYF. The CDR3 DNA sequence: TGTGCCAGCAGTTCGCGCCCGGGACTAGCGGGTACCTACGAGCAGTACTTC.

This clone was observed once. V usage is TRBV27 and J usage is TRBJ2-2; 13 bases match TRBD2. Germline V CDR1 and CDR2: MNHEY, SMNVEV (reference sequence). Unmatched junction bases numbered 15, after V lost 9 bases and J lost 5 bases. The CDR3 is made up of 18 amino acids. CDR3 sequence reads: CASRPTGLAGAGTGELFF. The CDR3 DNA reads TGTGCCAGTCGCCCTACCGGACTAGCGGGAGCGGGAACCGGGGAGCTGTTTTTT.

The rearrangement links TRBV7-8 to TRBJ2-7; 7 bases are shared with TRBD2. Germline CDR1 is SGHVS and CDR2 is FQNEAQ. The CDR3 has 16 residues. V shed 1 base, J shed 0 bases, and the junction held 6 bases outside the gene matches. CDR3 sequence (DNA): TGTGCCAGCAGCTTAGGTCCAGCGGGGATCTCCTACGAGCAGTACTTC. Protein: CASSLGPAGISYEQYF.